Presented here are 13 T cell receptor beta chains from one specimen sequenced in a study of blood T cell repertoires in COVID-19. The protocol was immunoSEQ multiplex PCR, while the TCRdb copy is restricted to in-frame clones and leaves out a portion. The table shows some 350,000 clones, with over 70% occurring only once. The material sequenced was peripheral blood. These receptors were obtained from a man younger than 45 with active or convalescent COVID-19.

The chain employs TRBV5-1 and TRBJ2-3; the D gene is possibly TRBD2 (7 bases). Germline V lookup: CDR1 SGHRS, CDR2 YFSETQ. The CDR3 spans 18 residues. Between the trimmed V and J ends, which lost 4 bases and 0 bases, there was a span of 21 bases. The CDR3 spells CASSAGGRYLPSTDTQYF. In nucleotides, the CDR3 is TGCGCCAGCAGCGCCGGGGGGCGATACCTGCCTAGCACAGATACGCAGTATTTT.

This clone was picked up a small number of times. The CDR3 DNA reads as TGTGCCAGCTCACCAGGACAGTCTTCGGGCTACAATGAGCAGTTCTTC. This gives the protein CASSPGQSSGYNEQFF. V is TRBV18 and J is TRBJ2-1, with TRBD1 as a possible D gene (6 bases). CDR1 is KGHSH and CDR2 is LQKENI in the germline V gene. The ends were cut back, 2 bases at V and 3 bases at J, with 14 bases in the middle. This CDR3 spans 16 amino acids.

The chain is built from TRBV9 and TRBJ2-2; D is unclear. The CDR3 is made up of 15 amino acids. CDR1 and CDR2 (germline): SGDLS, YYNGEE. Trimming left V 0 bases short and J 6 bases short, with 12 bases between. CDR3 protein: CASSVARPGAGELFF. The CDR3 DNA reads TGTGCCAGCAGCGTAGCCCGGCCAGGCGCCGGGGAGCTGTTTTTT. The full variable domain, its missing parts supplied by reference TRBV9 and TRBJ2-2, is DSGVTQTPKHLITATGQRVTLRCSPRSGDLSVYWYQQSLDQGLQFLIQYYNGEERAKGNILERFSAQQFPDLHSELNLSSLELGDSALYFCASSVARPGAGELFFGEGSRLTVL.

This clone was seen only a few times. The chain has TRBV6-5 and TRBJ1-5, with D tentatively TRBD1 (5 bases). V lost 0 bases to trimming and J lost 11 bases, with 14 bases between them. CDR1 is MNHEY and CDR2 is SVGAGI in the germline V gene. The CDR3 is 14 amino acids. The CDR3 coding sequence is TGTGCCAGCAGTTACTCGTTGATTGCGGGGGCCCAGCATTTT. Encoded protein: CASSYSLIAGAQHF.

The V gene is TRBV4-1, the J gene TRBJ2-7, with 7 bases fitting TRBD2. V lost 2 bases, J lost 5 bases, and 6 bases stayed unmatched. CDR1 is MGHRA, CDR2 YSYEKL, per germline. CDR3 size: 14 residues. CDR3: CASSQRAGVDEQYF. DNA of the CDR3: TGCGCCAGCAGCCAAAGGGCGGGAGTTGACGAGCAGTACTTC.

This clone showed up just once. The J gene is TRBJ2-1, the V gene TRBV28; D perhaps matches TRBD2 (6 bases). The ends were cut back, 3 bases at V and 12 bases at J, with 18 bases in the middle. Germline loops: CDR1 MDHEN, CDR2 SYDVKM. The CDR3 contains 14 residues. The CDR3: CASSLGLATHRQFF. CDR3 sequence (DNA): TGTGCCAGCAGTTTGGGGCTAGCGACTCATCGGCAGTTCTTC.

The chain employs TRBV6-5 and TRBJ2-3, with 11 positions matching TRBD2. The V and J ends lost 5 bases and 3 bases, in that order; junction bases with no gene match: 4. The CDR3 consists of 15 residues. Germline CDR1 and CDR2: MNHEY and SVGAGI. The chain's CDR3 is CASSPSGGRTDTQYF. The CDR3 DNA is TGTGCCAGCAGTCCTAGCGGGGGGCGGACAGATACGCAGTATTTT.

CDR3 in DNA: TGTGCCAGCACCCCCTCCCCTGGAAACACCATATATTTT. As protein: CASTPSPGNTIYF. The rearrangement links TRBV7-7 to TRBJ1-3, with unresolved D. Between the trimmed V and J ends, which lost 7 bases and 2 bases, there was a span of 9 bases. The CDR3 length is 13 residues. CDR1 and CDR2 (germline): SSHAT, FNYEAQ (reference sequence). The full variable domain, with the rest looked up from reference TRBV7-7 and TRBJ1-3, is GAGVSQSPRYKVTKRGQDVTLRCDPISSHATLYWYQQALGQGPEFLTYFNYEAQPDKSGLPSDRFSAERPEGSISTLTIQRTEQRDSAMYRCASTPSPGNTIYFGEGSWLTVV.

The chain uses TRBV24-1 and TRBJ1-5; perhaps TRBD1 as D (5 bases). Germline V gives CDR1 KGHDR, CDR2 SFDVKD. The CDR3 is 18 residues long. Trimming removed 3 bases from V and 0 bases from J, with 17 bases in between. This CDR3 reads CATSDPAREQDSNQPQHF. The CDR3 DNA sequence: TGTGCCACCAGTGATCCCGCCAGGGAACAGGATAGCAATCAGCCCCAGCATTTT.

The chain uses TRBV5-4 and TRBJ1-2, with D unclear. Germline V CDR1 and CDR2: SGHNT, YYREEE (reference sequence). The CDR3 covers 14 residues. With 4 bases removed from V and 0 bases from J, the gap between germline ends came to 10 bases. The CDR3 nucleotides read TGTGCCAGCAGCCGCCGGTTCACTAACTATGGCTACACCTTC. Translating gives CASSRRFTNYGYTF.

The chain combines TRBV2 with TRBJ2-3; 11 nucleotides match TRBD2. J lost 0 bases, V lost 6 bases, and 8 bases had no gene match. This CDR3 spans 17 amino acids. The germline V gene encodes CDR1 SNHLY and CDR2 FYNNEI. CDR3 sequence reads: CASRTPLAGASTDTQYF. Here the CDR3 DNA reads TGTGCCAGCAGGACCCCACTAGCGGGGGCTAGCACAGATACGCAGTATTTT.

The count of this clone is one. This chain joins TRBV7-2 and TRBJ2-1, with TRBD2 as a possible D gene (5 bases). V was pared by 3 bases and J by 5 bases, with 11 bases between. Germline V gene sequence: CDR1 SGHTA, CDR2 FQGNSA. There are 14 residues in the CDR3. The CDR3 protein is CASSLTARDNEQFF. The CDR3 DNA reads TGTGCCAGCAGCTTGACGGCGCGGGACAATGAGCAGTTCTTC.

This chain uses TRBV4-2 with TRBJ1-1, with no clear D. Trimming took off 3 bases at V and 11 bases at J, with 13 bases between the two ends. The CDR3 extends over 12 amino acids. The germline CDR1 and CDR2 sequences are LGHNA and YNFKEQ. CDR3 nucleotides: TGTGCCAGCAGCCACGGTCTAAATCCGGCTTTCTTT. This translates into CASSHGLNPAFF.